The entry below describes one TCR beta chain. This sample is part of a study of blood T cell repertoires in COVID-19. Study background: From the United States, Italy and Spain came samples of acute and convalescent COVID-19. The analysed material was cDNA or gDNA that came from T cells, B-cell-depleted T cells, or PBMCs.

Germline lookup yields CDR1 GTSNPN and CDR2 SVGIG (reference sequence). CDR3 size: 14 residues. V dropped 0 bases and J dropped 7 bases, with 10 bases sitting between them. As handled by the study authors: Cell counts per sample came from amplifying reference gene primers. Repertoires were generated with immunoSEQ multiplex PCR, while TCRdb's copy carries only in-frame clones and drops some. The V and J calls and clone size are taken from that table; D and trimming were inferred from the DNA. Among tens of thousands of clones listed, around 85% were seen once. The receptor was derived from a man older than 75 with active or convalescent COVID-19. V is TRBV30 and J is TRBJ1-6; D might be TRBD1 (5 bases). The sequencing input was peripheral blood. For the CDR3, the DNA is TGTGCCTGGAGTGTACTTGCAGGGAATTCACCCCTCCACTTT. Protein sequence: CAWSVLAGNSPLHF. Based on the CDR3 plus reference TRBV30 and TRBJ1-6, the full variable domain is SQTIHQWPATLVQPVGSPLSLECTVEGTSNPNLYWYRQAAGRGLQLLFYSVGIGQISSEVPQNLSASRPQDRQFILSSKKLLLSDSGFYLCAWSVLAGNSPLHFGNGTRLTVT.